Listed here is a single T cell receptor beta chain. These data originate in a study of blood T cell repertoires in COVID-19. Some clones are missing from TCRdb's copy, which holds only in-frame ones; the method was immunoSEQ multiplex PCR. Here the sample spans about 300,000 clones, about 85% being singletons. The TCR comes from a young woman who had been exposed to COVID-19. The sequencing sample was made of PBMCs or T cells enriched from blood (not recorded which).

CDR3 sequence (DNA): TGTGCCAGCAGCAAGCCCGGGACAGCCTCCTACGAGCAGTACTTC. This gives the protein CASSKPGTASYEQYF. This sequence joins TRBV7-9 and TRBJ2-7, with 7 nucleotides matching TRBD1. J was trimmed by 0 bases and V by 5 bases; bases with no gene match: 7. This CDR3 comprises 15 residues. Germline V lookup: CDR1 SEHNR, CDR2 FQNEAQ (reference sequence).